The TCR beta chain under discussion was sequenced for a study of cytomegalovirus exposure and HLA in healthy donors. Here immunoSEQ multiplex PCR was the method, and the copy in TCRdb shows in-frame clones only, minus some. The sample records over 150,000 clones, roughly nine tenths being singletons. The germline CDR1 and CDR2 sequences are MNHEY and SVGAGI. Trimming took 5 bases from V and 6 from J, leaving 16 bases between them. The CDR3 extends over 14 amino acids. This sequence originates from a woman aged 30 to 39 in good health and CMV-seronegative. Sequences were obtained from PBMCs. V and J are TRBV6-5 and TRBJ1-2, with D unclear. This CDR3 reads CASSRGSFDHGYTF. In DNA, the CDR3 is TGTGCCAGCAGTCGCGGGAGTTTTGACCATGGCTACACCTTC.